The rows below give T cell receptor beta chains drawn from one sample of a study of cytomegalovirus exposure and HLA in healthy donors. Profiling relied on immunoSEQ multiplex PCR, and the TCRdb table lists in-frame clones only, not all of them. The sample includes 100,000 to 150,000 clones, approximately 84% of them seen just once. The sequencing input was PBMCs. All receptors derive from a woman aged 18-29 years in good health and CMV-seronegative. CDR3s include the opening cysteine and the closing phenylalanine or tryptophan.

V gene: TRBV29-1; CDR3 length: 13; J gene: TRBJ1-1; CDR3 protein: CSGGQGVKTEAFF
V gene: TRBV30; CDR3 length: 13; J gene: TRBJ2-7; CDR3 protein: CAWSGSYGPEQYF
V gene: TRBV7-8; CDR3 length: 15; J gene: TRBJ1-5; CDR3 protein: CASSLGANSNQPQHF
V gene: TRBV6-4; CDR3 length: 15; J gene: TRBJ2-3; CDR3 protein: CASSGQAGGTDTQYF
V gene: TRBV7-9; CDR3 length: 14; J gene: TRBJ2-7; CDR3 protein: CASTPVGGAYEQYF
V gene: TRBV30; CDR3 length: 17; J gene: TRBJ2-2; CDR3 protein: CAWTPPGRSSNTGELFF
V gene: TRBV13; CDR3 length: 13; J gene: TRBJ2-3; CDR3 protein: CASSLDQTDTQYF
V gene: TRBV5-4; CDR3 length: 16; J gene: TRBJ2-1; CDR3 protein: CASSLGGAGSYNEQFF
V gene: TRBV19; CDR3 length: 17; J gene: TRBJ2-2; CDR3 protein: CASSIDRYRANTGELFF
V gene: TRBV30; CDR3 length: 16; J gene: TRBJ2-2; CDR3 protein: CAWSVPRGGIIGELFF
V gene: TRBV9; CDR3 length: 19; J gene: TRBJ2-1; CDR3 protein: CASSVEAYRVMVEYNEQFF
V gene: TRBV2; CDR3 length: 15; J gene: TRBJ1-4; CDR3 protein: CASSDWTGGEEKLFF
V gene: TRBV6-1; CDR3 length: 13; J gene: TRBJ2-7; CDR3 protein: CASRGGATYEQYF
V gene: TRBV7-2; CDR3 length: 15; J gene: TRBJ2-7; CDR3 protein: CASSSTSGRPYEQYF
V gene: TRBV9; CDR3 length: 15; J gene: TRBJ2-1; CDR3 protein: CASSISGREYNEQFF
V gene: TRBV18; CDR3 length: 15; J gene: TRBJ1-2; CDR3 protein: CASSPGTGANYGYTF
V gene: TRBV7-2; CDR3 length: 13; J gene: TRBJ1-5; CDR3 protein: CASSLSGSQPQHF
V gene: TRBV11-2; CDR3 length: 15; J gene: TRBJ2-7; CDR3 protein: CASSHPGLAGAEQYF
V gene: TRBV5-6; CDR3 length: 13; J gene: TRBJ2-7; CDR3 protein: CASRRREEYEQYF
V gene: TRBV6-1; CDR3 length: 15; J gene: TRBJ2-5; CDR3 protein: CATWGLAGASETQYF
V gene: TRBV27; CDR3 length: 13; J gene: TRBJ1-1; CDR3 protein: CASSFGLGARAFF
V gene: TRBV5-1; CDR3 length: 13; J gene: TRBJ2-7; CDR3 protein: CASSFGGGYEQYF
V gene: TRBV30; CDR3 length: 13; J gene: TRBJ2-1; CDR3 protein: CAWRFSSYNEQFF
V gene: TRBV7-9; CDR3 length: 16; J gene: TRBJ1-1; CDR3 protein: CASSLNAGIGDTEAFF
V gene: TRBV7-8; CDR3 length: 13; J gene: TRBJ1-1; CDR3 protein: CASSLEANTEAFF
V gene: TRBV6-1; CDR3 length: 13; J gene: TRBJ1-1; CDR3 protein: CASSGDRGTEAFF
V gene: TRBV5-1; CDR3 length: 14; J gene: TRBJ2-1; CDR3 protein: CASSLGTSGDEQFF
V gene: TRBV27; CDR3 length: 13; J gene: TRBJ1-2; CDR3 protein: CTYRGEPPYGYTF
V gene: TRBV6-5; CDR3 length: 13; J gene: TRBJ2-1; CDR3 protein: CASSYSNGRGQFF
V gene: TRBV9; CDR3 length: 14; J gene: TRBJ2-7; CDR3 protein: CASSVDVQVYEQYF
V gene: TRBV29-1; CDR3 length: 12; J gene: TRBJ2-7; CDR3 protein: CSVVGQGYEQYF